This is a list of T cell receptor beta chains from one sample in a study of control samples from healthy donors and cancer patients. The table came from immunoSEQ multiplex PCR; TCRdb's copy has only in-frame clones and leaves some out. The sample lists over 100,000 clones, 92% seen once, with over 2% in the top ten. Sequencing input: blood. The receptors originated from a woman between 50 and 59 years old in good health. The CDR3 runs from the conserved cysteine through the conserved F or W. A D gene is named only where the DNA matches it firmly. Clone size is stated in some rows and not others, as once, few, many or a class when expanded.

D gene: -
J gene: TRBJ1-2
clone size: -
V gene: TRBV7-8
CDR3 protein: CASSSEGFSGYTF
CDR3 DNA: TGTGCCAGCAGCTCGGAGGGTTTTAGCGGCTACACCTTC

D gene: -
J gene: TRBJ1-2
clone size: -
V gene: TRBV6-5
CDR3 protein: CASSLGQNYGYTF
CDR3 DNA: TGTGCCAGCAGCCTTGGACAAAACTATGGCTACACCTTC

D gene: TRBD2
J gene: TRBJ2-2
clone size: -
V gene: TRBV2
CDR3 protein: CAIPRGASGTNTGELFF
CDR3 DNA: TGTGCCATCCCCCGAGGGGCTAGCGGCACGAACACCGGGGAGCTGTTTTTT

D gene: -
J gene: TRBJ1-2
clone size: -
V gene: TRBV5-1
CDR3 protein: CASTPDRSNYGYTF
CDR3 DNA: TGCGCCAGCACCCCGGACCGAAGTAACTATGGCTACACCTTC

D gene: TRBD1
J gene: TRBJ2-1
clone size: -
V gene: TRBV10-1
CDR3 protein: CASSPGGWRQFF
CDR3 DNA: TGCGCCAGCAGTCCAGGGGGCTGGAGGCAGTTCTTC

D gene: -
J gene: TRBJ1-3
clone size: -
V gene: TRBV3-1/TRBV3-2
CDR3 protein: CASSQVSSGNTIYF
CDR3 DNA: TGTGCCAGCAGCCAAGTGAGCTCTGGAAACACCATATATTTT

D gene: -
J gene: TRBJ2-3
clone size: -
V gene: TRBV3-1/TRBV3-2
CDR3 protein: CASSQDLTSTDTQYF
CDR3 DNA: TGTGCCAGCAGCCAAGATTTGACTAGCACAGATACGCAGTATTTT

D gene: -
J gene: TRBJ2-1
clone size: -
V gene: TRBV5-1
CDR3 protein: CASSSTGPRDEQFF
CDR3 DNA: TGCGCCAGCAGCTCCACGGGACCTAGGGATGAGCAGTTCTTC

D gene: -
J gene: TRBJ1-3
clone size: -
V gene: TRBV6-5
CDR3 protein: CASRTSSVGNTIYF
CDR3 DNA: TGTGCCAGCAGAACTTCCTCGGTGGGAAACACCATATATTTT

D gene: -
J gene: TRBJ1-2
clone size: -
V gene: TRBV6-5
CDR3 protein: CASSLQGTNYGYTF
CDR3 DNA: TGTGCCAGCAGTTTACAGGGTACTAACTATGGCTACACCTTC

D gene: -
J gene: TRBJ1-3
clone size: once
V gene: TRBV7-7
CDR3 protein: CASSLAVSSGNTIYF
CDR3 DNA: TGTGCTAGCAGCCTCGCCGTTAGCTCTGGAAACACCATATATTTT

D gene: -
J gene: TRBJ1-1
clone size: -
V gene: TRBV6-1
CDR3 protein: CASSETGPTLAFF
CDR3 DNA: TGTGCCAGCAGTGAAACAGGGCCCACCTTAGCTTTCTTT

D gene: -
J gene: TRBJ1-2
clone size: few
V gene: TRBV5-5
CDR3 protein: CASSWGRKQQYYGYTF
CDR3 DNA: TGTGCCAGCAGCTGGGGGCGTAAGCAACAATACTATGGCTACACCTTC

D gene: -
J gene: TRBJ2-3
clone size: -
V gene: TRBV27
CDR3 protein: CASSLSLDGTDTQYF
CDR3 DNA: TGTGCCAGCAGTTTATCTCTAGATGGCACAGATACGCAGTATTTT

D gene: -
J gene: TRBJ1-6
clone size: few
V gene: TRBV4-1
CDR3 protein: CASSQAAGGNSPLHF
CDR3 DNA: TGCGCCAGCAGCCAAGCGGCAGGAGGTAATTCACCCCTCCACTTT

D gene: -
J gene: TRBJ2-2
clone size: -
V gene: TRBV7-2
CDR3 protein: CASSFDPPTAGGELFF
CDR3 DNA: TGTGCCAGCAGCTTCGATCCCCCGACAGCCGGCGGGGAGCTGTTTTTT

D gene: -
J gene: TRBJ2-5
clone size: -
V gene: TRBV30
CDR3 protein: CAWSVGRRQETQYF
CDR3 DNA: TGTGCCTGGAGTGTTGGTCGGCGGCAAGAGACCCAGTACTTC

D gene: -
J gene: TRBJ1-6
clone size: -
V gene: TRBV3-1/TRBV3-2
CDR3 protein: CASKGNSPLHF
CDR3 DNA: TGTGCCAGCAAGGGGAATTCACCCCTCCACTTT